The rows below give T cell receptor beta chains drawn from one sample of a study of cytomegalovirus exposure and HLA in healthy donors. The repertoire was sequenced with immunoSEQ multiplex PCR; TCRdb's copy has only in-frame clones and lacks some. The repertoire has approximately 200,000 clones, around 80% of them found once; the top ten carry about 4.6%. Source material: PBMCs. These TCRs come from a woman aged 25 to 45 in good health and CMV-seropositive. Each CDR3 is given with its conserved first and last residue. D genes are given only for firm matches. A row's size may be missing; if present it is once, few, many or a size class.

d_call clone_size j_call v_call cdr3_aa cdr3_nt
TRBD1 . TRBJ2-3 TRBV7-2 CASSAMMGTGGTDTQYF TGTGCCAGCAGCGCGATGATGGGGACAGGGGGCACAGATACGCAGTATTTT
TRBD2 . TRBJ2-1 TRBV11-2 CASSPAGGSSYNEQFF TGTGCCAGCAGCCCCGCGGGCGGGAGCTCCTACAATGAGCAGTTCTTC
. . TRBJ1-2 TRBV7-2 CASSFPTGIYGYTF TGTGCCAGCAGCTTCCCAACAGGGATCTATGGCTACACCTTC
. once TRBJ2-7 TRBV4-2 CASSQAVAANPYEQYF TGTGCCAGCAGCCAAGCGGTGGCAGCGAACCCCTACGAGCAGTACTTC
. . TRBJ1-2 TRBV19 CASSMGSSNYGYTF TGTGCCAGTAGTATGGGCAGCTCTAACTATGGCTACACCTTC
TRBD2 . TRBJ2-7 TRBV27 CASSYIAGSIYEQYF TGTGCCAGCAGCTACATAGCGGGGTCCATCTACGAGCAGTACTTC
TRBD1 . TRBJ1-1 TRBV4-2 CASRTQGGTEAFF TGTGCCAGCCGCACTCAGGGGGGCACTGAAGCTTTCTTT
. few TRBJ2-7 TRBV7-9 CASSSQDEQYF TGTGCCAGCAGTTCCCAGGACGAGCAGTACTTC
. once TRBJ2-3 TRBV29-1 CSVFGAHDTQYF TGCAGCGTATTTGGGGCCCACGATACGCAGTATTTT
TRBD1 . TRBJ2-5 TRBV4-3 CASSLAGQGQETQYF TGCGCCAGCAGCCTCGCGGGACAGGGCCAAGAGACCCAGTACTTC
TRBD1 once TRBJ2-3 TRBV2 CASTAGPGTGSTDTQYF TGTGCCAGCACCGCAGGTCCCGGGACAGGGAGCACAGATACGCAGTATTTT
. . TRBJ2-5 TRBV5-1 CASSLGDFGVETQYF TGCGCCAGCAGCTTGGGGGACTTTGGGGTAGAGACCCAGTACTTC
. . TRBJ2-7 TRBV21-1 CASSRTGSSYEQYF TGTGCCAGCAGCAGGACAGGGTCCTCCTACGAGCAGTACTTC
. . TRBJ1-1 TRBV5-1 CASSWESGF TGCGCCAGCAGCTGGGAGAGTGGATTT
. . TRBJ1-5 TRBV6-6 CASSYSIGRARQPQHF TGTGCCAGCAGTTACTCGATTGGGAGGGCACGTCAGCCCCAGCATTTT
TRBD2 . TRBJ2-6 TRBV7-9 CASSTWTSGASGANVLTF TGTGCCAGCAGCACCTGGACTAGCGGGGCCTCTGGGGCCAACGTCCTGACTTTC
TRBD1 . TRBJ2-1 TRBV7-2 CASSLAYLDRDEQFF TGTGCCAGCAGCTTAGCGTACCTCGACAGGGATGAGCAGTTCTTC
. few TRBJ2-7 TRBV6-5 CASRGTASYEQYF TGTGCCAGCCGGGGGACAGCTTCCTACGAGCAGTACTTC
. once TRBJ1-4 TRBV7-8 CASSLGAGGNEKLFF TGTGCCAGCAGCTTAGGCGCAGGCGGGAATGAAAAACTGTTTTTT
TRBD2 . TRBJ2-3 TRBV7-9 CASSLVTSGKKQYF TGTGCCAGCAGCTTAGTGACAAGCGGGAAAAAGCAGTATTTT
. once TRBJ2-1 TRBV5-1 CASSLDRLARYNEQFF TGCGCCAGCAGCTTGGACCGACTGGCCAGATACAATGAGCAGTTCTTC
. . TRBJ2-2 TRBV2 CASSDSKTRDTDTGELFF TGTGCCAGCAGTGATTCTAAGACCCGGGACACAGACACCGGGGAGCTGTTTTTT
TRBD1 . TRBJ2-4 TRBV29-1 CSVRPGGSDIQYF TGCAGCGTACGACCAGGGGGCTCGGACATTCAGTACTTC
. . TRBJ1-6 TRBV18 CASSPQNSGSPLHF TGTGCCAGCTCACCACAAAACTCAGGTTCACCCCTCCACTTT
TRBD2 . TRBJ2-1 TRBV7-2 CASSLRREDLEQFF TGTGCCAGCAGCTTAAGGCGGGAGGATTTGGAGCAGTTCTTC
. . TRBJ1-1 TRBV5-6 CASSRQTPSAFF TGTGCCAGCAGCCGACAGACCCCATCCGCTTTCTTT
TRBD2 few TRBJ2-7 TRBV27 CASRRTSGSYIEYF TGTGCCAGCCGTAGGACTAGCGGGAGCTACATAGAGTACTTC
. . TRBJ2-7 TRBV11-2 CASSFGGGRPEQYF TGTGCCAGCAGCTTTGGGGGGGGCCGTCCCGAGCAGTACTTC
TRBD1 . TRBJ2-7 TRBV28 CASSLDRGGYEQYF TGTGCCAGCAGTCTAGACAGGGGGGGATACGAGCAGTACTTC
. . TRBJ2-5 TRBV9 CASSVDPSRQETQYF TGTGCCAGCAGCGTAGATCCTAGCCGCCAAGAGACCCAGTACTTC
. . TRBJ2-3 TRBV5-5 CASSSPSTDTQYF TGTGCCAGCAGCTCCCCCTCCACAGATACGCAGTATTTT
. . TRBJ2-1 TRBV29-1 CSIPDSNEQFF TGCAGCATCCCGGACAGCAATGAGCAGTTCTTC
. . TRBJ2-1 TRBV9 CASSVATTNEQFF TGTGCCAGCAGCGTAGCTACGACTAATGAGCAGTTCTTC
. few TRBJ2-5 TRBV5-1 CASSSTTLRETQYF TGCGCCAGCAGCTCAACTACCCTCAGAGAGACCCAGTACTTC
. . TRBJ2-3 TRBV7-6 CASSRLVDTQYF TGTGCCAGCAGCCGACTCGTAGATACGCAGTATTTT
. . TRBJ2-7 TRBV2 CASSEGSYYEQYF TGTGCCAGCAGTGAGGGCAGTTACTACGAGCAGTACTTC
TRBD2 once TRBJ2-7 TRBV6-6 CASTPGLAGSSYEQYF TGTGCCAGCACCCCGGGACTAGCGGGGAGCTCCTACGAGCAGTACTTC
. few TRBJ1-1 TRBV7-8 CASLGGFGSTEAFF TGTGCCAGCTTGGGGGGTTTTGGGTCCACTGAAGCTTTCTTT
. . TRBJ2-1 TRBV5-6 CASSLEGTGYNEQFF TGTGCCAGCAGCTTGGAGGGCACAGGATACAATGAGCAGTTCTTC
. . TRBJ2-5 TRBV6-1 CASSEESSGPSGETQYF TGTGCCAGCAGTGAGGAGAGTAGCGGTCCCTCGGGAGAGACCCAGTACTTC
TRBD1 . TRBJ1-4 TRBV7-9 CASSPGQVDTTNEKLFF TGTGCCAGCAGTCCGGGACAGGTAGACACAACTAATGAAAAACTGTTTTTT
. . TRBJ1-1 TRBV10-1 CASSSRRVSEAFF TGCGCCAGCAGCAGCCGGAGGGTTTCTGAAGCTTTCTTT
TRBD1 . TRBJ2-3 TRBV4-2 CASSQDDRGDSTDTQYF TGTGCCAGCAGCCAAGATGACAGGGGGGATAGCACAGATACGCAGTATTTT
. . TRBJ2-7 TRBV5-1 CASSFQGPSSYEQYF TGCGCCAGCAGCTTCCAGGGGCCCAGCTCCTACGAGCAGTACTTC
. . TRBJ2-7 TRBV11-2 CASSLDGGGRGAYEQYF TGTGCCAGCAGCTTAGATGGGGGCGGGAGAGGGGCCTACGAGCAGTACTTC
. . TRBJ2-7 TRBV29-1 CSVVGGVKDEQYF TGCAGCGTTGTTGGCGGGGTCAAGGACGAGCAGTACTTC
. . TRBJ2-7 TRBV30 CAWRRRTYEQYF TGTGCCTGGAGAAGGCGGACCTACGAGCAGTACTTC
. . TRBJ2-1 TRBV11-2 CASSPLRGGYNEQFF TGTGCCAGCAGCCCCCTGAGGGGGGGGTACAATGAGCAGTTCTTC
. . TRBJ2-5 TRBV4-1 CASSHKGDGYETQYF TGCGCCAGCAGCCACAAGGGGGACGGTTACGAGACCCAGTACTTC